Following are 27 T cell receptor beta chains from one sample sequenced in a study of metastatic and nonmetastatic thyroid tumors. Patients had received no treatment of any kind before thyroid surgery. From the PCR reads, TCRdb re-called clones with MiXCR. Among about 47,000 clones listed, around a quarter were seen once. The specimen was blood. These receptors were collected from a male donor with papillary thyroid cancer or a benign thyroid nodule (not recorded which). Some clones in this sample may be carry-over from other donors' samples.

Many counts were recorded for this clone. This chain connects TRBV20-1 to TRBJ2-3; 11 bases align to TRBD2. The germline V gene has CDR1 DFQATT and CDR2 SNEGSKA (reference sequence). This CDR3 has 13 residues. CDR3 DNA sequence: TGCGGGGTACTAGCGGGAGACCCTCCTACGCAGTATTTT. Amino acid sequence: CGVLAGDPPTQYF.

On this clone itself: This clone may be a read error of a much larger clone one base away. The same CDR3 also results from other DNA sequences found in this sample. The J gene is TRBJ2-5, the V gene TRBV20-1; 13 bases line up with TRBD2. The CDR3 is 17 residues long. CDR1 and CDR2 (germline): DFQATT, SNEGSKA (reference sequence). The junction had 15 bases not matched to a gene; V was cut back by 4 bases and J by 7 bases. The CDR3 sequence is CSATDRAPGLAGVTQYF. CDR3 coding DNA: TGCAGTGCTACAGACAGGGCGCCTGGACTAGCGGGAGTGACCCAGTACTTC.

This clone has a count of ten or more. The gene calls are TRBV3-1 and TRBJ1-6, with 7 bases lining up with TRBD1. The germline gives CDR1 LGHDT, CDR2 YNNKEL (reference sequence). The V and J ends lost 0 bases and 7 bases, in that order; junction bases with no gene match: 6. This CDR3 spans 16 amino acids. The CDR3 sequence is CASSQDATGLNSPLHF. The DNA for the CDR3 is TGTGCCAGCAGCCAAGATGCGACAGGGCTGAATTCACCCCTCCACTTT.

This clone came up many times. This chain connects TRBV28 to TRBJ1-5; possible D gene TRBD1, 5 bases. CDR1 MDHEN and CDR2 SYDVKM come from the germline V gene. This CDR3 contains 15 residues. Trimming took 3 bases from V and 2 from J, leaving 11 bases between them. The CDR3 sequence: CASSFVQGGNQPQHF. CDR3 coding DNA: TGTGCCAGCAGTTTTGTCCAGGGTGGCAATCAGCCCCAGCATTTT.

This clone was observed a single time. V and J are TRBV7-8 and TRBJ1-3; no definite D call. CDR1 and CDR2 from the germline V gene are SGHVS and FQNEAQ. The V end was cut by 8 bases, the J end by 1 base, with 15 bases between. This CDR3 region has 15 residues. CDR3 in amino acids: CASVLNLGSGNTIYF. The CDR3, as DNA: TGTGCCAGCGTGCTGAACCTGGGGTCTGGAAACACCATATATTTT.

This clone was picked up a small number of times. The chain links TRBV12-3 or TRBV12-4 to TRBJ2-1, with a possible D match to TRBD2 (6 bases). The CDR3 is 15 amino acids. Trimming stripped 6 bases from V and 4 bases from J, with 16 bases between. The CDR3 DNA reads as TGTGCCAGCAGGGCTTGGGGAGGAGGATACAATGAGCAGTTCTTC. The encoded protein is CASRAWGGGYNEQFF.

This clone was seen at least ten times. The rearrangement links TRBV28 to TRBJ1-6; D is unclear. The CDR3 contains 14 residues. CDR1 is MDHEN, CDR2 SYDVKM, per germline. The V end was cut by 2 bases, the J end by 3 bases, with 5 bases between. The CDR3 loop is CASSLRVYNSPLHF. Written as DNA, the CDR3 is TGTGCCAGCAGTTTACGGGTCTATAATTCACCCCTCCACTTT.

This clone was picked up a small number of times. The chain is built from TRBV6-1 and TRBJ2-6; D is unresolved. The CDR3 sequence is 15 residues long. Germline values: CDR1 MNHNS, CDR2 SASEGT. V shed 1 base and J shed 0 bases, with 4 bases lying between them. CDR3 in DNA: TGTGCCAGCAGTGAAGGGGGCTCTGGGGCCAACGTCCTGACTTTC. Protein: CASSEGGSGANVLTF.

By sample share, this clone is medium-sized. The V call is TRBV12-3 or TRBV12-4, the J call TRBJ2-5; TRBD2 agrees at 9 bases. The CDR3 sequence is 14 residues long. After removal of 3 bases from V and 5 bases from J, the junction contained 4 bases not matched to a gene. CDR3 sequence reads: CASSFSGSTETQYF. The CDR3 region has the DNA TGTGCCAGCAGTTTTAGCGGGAGTACGGAGACCCAGTACTTC.

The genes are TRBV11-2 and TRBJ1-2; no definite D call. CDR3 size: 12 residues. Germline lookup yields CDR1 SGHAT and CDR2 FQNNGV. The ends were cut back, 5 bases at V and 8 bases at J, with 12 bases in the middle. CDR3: CASSGNVDGYTF. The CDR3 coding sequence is TGTGCCAGCAGCGGCAACGTGGACGGCTACACCTTC.

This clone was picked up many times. CDR3 sequence: CSARKGQSSYNSPLHF. CDR3 in DNA: TGCAGTGCTAGAAAGGGCCAGAGCTCCTATAATTCACCCCTCCACTTT. V and J are TRBV20-1 and TRBJ1-6; D is unresolved. The germline gives CDR1 DFQATT, CDR2 SNEGSKA (reference sequence). V lost 2 bases to trimming and J lost 0 bases, with 11 bases between them. CDR3 size: 16 residues.

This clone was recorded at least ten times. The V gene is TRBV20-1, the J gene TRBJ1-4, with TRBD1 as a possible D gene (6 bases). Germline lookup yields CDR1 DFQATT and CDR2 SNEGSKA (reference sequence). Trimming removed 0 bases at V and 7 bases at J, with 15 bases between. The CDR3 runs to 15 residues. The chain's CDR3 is CSARDSPGGGEKLFF. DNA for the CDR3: TGCAGTGCTAGAGATTCCCCCGGGGGCGGTGAAAAACTGTTTTTT.

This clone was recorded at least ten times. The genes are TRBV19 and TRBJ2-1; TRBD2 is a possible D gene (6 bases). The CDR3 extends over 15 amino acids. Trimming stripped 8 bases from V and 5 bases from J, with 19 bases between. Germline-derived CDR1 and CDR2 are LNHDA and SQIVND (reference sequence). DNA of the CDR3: TGTGCCAGTGGGAGGTTGGGCCTACCCAACAATGAGCAGTTCTTC. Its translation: CASGRLGLPNNEQFF.

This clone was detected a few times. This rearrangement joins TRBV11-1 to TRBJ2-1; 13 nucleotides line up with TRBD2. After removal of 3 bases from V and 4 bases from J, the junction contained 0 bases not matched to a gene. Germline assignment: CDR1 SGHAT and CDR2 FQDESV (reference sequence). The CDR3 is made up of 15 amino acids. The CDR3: CASSLGLAGYNEQFF. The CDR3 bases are TGTGCCAGCAGCTTGGGACTAGCGGGGTACAATGAGCAGTTCTTC.

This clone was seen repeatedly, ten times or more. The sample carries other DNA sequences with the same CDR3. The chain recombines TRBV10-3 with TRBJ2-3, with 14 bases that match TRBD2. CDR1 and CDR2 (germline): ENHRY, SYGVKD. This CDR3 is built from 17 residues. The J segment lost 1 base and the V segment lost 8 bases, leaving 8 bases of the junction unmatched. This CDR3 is CAIGGTSGRTGTDTQYF. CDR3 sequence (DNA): TGTGCCATCGGCGGGACTAGCGGGAGAACGGGCACAGATACGCAGTATTTT.

The CDR3 is CASSWGLSLTDTQYF. The DNA for the CDR3 is TGTGCCAGCAGCTGGGGACTATCTCTAACAGATACGCAGTATTTT. V and J are TRBV5-6 and TRBJ2-3; 7 bases are shared with TRBD2. The CDR3 loop spans 15 amino acids. The trim removed 3 bases at V and 3 bases at J, leaving 7 bases unmatched. CDR1 SGHDT and CDR2 YYEEEE come from the germline V gene.

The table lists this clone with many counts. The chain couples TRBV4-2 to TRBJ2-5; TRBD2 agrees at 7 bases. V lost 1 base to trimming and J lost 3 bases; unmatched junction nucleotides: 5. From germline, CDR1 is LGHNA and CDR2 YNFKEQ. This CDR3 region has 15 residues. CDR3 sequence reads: CASSQVGGSKETQYF. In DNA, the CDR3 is TGTGCCAGCAGCCAAGTCGGCGGGAGCAAAGAGACCCAGTACTTC.

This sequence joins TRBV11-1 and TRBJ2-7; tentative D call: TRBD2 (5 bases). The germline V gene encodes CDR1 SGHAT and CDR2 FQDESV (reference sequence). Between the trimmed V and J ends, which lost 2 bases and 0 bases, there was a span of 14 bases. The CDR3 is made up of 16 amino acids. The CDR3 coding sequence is TGTGCCAGCAGCTTAAGTCCGGGAATCTCCTCCTACGAGCAGTACTTC. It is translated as CASSLSPGISSYEQYF.

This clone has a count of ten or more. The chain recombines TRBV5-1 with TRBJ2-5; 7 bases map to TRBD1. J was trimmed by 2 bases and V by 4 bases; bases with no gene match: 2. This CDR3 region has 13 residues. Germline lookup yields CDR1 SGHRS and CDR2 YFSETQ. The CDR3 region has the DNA TGCGCCAGCAGCCCGGGACAGCAAGAGACCCAGTACTTC. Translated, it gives CASSPGQQETQYF.

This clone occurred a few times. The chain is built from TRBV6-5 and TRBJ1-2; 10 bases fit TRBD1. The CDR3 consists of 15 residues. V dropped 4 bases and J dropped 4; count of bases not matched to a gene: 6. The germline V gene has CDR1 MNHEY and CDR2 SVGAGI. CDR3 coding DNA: TGTGCCAGCAGTTTAATGACAGGGGGCAGCTATGGCTACACCTTC. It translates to CASSLMTGGSYGYTF.

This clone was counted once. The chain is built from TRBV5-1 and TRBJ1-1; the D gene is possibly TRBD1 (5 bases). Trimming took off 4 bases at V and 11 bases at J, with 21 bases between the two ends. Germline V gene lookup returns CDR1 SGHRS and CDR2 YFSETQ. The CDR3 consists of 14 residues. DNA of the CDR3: TGCGCCAGCAGCCACGTGGACAAATCTGGTTTGGCTTTCTTT. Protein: CASSHVDKSGLAFF. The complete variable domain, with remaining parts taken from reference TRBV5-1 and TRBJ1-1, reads KAGVTQTPRYLIKTRGQQVTLSCSPISGHRSVSWYQQTPGQGLQFLFEYFSETQRNKGNFPGRFSGRQFSNSRSEMNVSTLELGDSALYLCASSHVDKSGLAFFGQGTRLTVV.

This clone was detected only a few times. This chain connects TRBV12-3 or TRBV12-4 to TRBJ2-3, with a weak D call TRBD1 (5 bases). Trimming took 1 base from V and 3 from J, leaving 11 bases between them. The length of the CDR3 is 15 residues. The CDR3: CASSLDSSGTDTQYF. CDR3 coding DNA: TGTGCCAGCAGTTTAGACTCATCAGGGACAGATACGCAGTATTTT.

In nucleotides, the CDR3 is TGTGCCAGCAGCCTGTCGACAGGGGTAAGCTACGAGCAGTACTTC. Its protein is CASSLSTGVSYEQYF. The chain joins TRBV11-3 to TRBJ2-7; 8 bases map to TRBD1. Germline loops: CDR1 SGHNT, CDR2 YENEEA. There are 15 residues in the CDR3. Losses at the gene ends were 5 bases for V and 3 bases for J; bases not matched to a gene: 9.

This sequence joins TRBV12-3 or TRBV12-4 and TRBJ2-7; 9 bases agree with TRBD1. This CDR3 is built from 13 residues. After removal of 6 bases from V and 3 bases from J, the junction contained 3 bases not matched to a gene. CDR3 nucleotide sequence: TGTGCCAGCAGACGGGACAGGGACTACGAGCAGTACTTC. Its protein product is CASRRDRDYEQYF.

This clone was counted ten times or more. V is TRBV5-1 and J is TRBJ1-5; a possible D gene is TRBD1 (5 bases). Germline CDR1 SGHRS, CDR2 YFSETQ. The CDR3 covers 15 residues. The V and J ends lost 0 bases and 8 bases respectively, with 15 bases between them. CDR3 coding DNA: TGCGCCAGCAGCTTGGATGGGGCAGGAGGGAAGCCCCAGCATTTT. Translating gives CASSLDGAGGKPQHF.

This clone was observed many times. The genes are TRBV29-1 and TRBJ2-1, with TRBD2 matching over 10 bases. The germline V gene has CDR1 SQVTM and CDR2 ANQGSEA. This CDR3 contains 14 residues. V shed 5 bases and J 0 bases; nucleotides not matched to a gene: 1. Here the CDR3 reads CSVIAGGSYNEQFF. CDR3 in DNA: TGCAGCGTTATAGCGGGGGGCTCCTACAATGAGCAGTTCTTC.

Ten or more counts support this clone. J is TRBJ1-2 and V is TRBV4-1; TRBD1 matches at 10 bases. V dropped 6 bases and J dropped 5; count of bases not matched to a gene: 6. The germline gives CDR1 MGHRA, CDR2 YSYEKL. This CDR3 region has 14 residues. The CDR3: CASRQTGGVYGYTF. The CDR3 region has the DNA TGCGCCAGCAGACAGACAGGGGGCGTATATGGCTACACCTTC.